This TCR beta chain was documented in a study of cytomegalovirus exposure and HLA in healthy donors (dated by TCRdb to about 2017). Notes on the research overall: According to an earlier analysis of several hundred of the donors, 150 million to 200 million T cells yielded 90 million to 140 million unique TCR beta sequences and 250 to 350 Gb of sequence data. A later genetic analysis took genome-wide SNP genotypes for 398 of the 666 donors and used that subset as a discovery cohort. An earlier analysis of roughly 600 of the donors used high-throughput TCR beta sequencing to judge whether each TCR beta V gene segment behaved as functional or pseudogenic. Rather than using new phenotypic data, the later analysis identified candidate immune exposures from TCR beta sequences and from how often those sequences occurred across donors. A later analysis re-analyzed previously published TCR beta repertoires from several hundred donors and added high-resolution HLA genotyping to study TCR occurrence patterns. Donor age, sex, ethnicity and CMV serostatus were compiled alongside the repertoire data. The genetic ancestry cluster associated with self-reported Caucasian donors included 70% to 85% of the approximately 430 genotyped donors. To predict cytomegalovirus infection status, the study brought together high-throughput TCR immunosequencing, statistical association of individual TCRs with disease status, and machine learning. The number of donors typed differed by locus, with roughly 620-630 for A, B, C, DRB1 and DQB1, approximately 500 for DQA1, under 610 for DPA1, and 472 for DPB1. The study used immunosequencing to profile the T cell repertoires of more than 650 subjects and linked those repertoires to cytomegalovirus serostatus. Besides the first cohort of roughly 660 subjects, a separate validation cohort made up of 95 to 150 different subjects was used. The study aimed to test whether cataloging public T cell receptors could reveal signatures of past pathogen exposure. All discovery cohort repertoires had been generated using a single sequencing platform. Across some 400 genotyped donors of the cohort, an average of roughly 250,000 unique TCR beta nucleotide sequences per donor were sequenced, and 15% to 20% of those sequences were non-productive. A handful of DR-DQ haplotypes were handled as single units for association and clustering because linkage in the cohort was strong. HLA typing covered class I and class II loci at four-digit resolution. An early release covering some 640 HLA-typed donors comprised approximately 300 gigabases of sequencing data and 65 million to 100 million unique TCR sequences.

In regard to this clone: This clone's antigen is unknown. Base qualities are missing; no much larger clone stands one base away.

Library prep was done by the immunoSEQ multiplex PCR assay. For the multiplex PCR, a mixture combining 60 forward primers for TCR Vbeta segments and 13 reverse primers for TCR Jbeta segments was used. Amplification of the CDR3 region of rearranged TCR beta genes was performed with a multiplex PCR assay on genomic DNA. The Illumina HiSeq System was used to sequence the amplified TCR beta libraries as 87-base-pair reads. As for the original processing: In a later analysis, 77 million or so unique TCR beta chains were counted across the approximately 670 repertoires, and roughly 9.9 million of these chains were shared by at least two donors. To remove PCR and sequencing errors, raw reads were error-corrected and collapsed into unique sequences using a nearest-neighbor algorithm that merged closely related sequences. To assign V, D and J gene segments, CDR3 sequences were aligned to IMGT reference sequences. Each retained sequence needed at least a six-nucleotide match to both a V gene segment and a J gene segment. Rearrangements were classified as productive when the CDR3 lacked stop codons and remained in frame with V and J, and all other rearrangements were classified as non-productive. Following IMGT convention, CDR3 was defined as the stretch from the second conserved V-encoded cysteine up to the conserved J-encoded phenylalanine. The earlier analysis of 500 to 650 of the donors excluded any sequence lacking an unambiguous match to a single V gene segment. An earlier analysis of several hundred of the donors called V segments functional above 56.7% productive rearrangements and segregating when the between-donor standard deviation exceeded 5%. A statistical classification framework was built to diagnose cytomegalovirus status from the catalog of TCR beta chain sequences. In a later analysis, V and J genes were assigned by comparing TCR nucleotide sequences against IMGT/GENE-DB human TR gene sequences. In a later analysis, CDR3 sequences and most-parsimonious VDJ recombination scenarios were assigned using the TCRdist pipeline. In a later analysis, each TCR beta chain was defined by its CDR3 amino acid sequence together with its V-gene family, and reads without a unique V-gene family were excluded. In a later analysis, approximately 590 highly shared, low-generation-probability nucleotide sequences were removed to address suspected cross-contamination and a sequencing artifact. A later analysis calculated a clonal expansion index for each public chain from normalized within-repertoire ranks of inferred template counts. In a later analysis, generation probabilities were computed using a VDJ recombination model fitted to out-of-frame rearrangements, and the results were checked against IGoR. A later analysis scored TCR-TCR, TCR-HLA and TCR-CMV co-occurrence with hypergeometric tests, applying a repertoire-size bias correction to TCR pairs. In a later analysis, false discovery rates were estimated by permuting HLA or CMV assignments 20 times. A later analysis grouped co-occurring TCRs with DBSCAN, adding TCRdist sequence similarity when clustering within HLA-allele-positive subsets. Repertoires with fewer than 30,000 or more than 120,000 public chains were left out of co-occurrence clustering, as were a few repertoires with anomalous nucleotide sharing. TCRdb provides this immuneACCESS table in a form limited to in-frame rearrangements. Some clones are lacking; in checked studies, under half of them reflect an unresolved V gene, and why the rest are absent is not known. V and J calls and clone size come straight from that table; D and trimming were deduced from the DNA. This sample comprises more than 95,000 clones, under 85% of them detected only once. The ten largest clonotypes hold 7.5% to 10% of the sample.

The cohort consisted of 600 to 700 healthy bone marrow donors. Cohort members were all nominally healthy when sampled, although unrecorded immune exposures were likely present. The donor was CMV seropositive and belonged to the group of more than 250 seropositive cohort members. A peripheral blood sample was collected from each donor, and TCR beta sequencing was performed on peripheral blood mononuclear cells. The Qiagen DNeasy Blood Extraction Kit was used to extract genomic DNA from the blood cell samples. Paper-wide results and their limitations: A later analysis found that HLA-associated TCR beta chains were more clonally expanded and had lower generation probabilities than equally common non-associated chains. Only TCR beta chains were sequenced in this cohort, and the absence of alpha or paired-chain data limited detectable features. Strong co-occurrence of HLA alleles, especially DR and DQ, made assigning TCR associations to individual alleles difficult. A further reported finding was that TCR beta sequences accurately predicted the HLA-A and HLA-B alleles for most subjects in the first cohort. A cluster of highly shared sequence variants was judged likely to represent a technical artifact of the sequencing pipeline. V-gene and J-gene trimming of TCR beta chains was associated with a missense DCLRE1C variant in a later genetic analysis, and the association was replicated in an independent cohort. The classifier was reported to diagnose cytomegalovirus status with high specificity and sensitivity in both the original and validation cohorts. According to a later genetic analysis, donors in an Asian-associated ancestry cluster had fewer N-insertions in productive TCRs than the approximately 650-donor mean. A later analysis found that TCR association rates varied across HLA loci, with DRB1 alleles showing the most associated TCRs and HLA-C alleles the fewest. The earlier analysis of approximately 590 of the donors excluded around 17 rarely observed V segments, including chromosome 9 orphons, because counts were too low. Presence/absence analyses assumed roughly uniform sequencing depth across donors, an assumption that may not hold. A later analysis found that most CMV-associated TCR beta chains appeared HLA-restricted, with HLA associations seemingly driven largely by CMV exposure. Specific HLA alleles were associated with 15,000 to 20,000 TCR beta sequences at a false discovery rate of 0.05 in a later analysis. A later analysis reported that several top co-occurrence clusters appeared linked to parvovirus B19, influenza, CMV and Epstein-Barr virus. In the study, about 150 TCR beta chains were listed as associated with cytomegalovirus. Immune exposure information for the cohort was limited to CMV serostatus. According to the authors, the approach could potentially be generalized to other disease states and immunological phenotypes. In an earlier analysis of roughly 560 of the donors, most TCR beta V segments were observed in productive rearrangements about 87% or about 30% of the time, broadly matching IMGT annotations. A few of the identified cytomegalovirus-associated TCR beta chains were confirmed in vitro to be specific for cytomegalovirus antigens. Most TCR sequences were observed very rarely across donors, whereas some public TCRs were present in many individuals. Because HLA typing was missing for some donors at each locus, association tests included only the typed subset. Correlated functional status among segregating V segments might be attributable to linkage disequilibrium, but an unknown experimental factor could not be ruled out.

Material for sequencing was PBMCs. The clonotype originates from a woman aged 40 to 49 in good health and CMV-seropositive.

At the DNA level, the sequence is TGTGCCAGTGGTTCTAGCGGCCAAAACATTCAGTACTTC. Its protein reads: CASGSSGQNIQYF. The chain couples TRBV19 to TRBJ2-4, with 7 bases matching TRBD2. For CDR1 and CDR2, the germline V gene (reference sequence) lists LNHDA and SQIVND. Unmatched junction bases come to 6, with V trimmed by 8 bases and J by 5 bases. The CDR3 has 13 amino acids, counting the end cysteine and phenylalanine. Only the CDR3 region is kept as DNA, spanning 39 bases read in frame from base 1.